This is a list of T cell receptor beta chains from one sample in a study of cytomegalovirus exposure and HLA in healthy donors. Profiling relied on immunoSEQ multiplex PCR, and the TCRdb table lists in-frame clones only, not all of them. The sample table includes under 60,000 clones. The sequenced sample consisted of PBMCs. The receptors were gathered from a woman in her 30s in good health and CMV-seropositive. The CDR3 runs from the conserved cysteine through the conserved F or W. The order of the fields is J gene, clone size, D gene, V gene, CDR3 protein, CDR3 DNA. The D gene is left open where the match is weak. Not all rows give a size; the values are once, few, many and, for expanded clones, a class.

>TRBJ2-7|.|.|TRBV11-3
CASSLGGLDEQYF
TGTGCCAGCAGCTTAGGGGGACTGGACGAGCAGTACTTC
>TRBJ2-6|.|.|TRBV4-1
CASSQGYGVAGANVLTF
TGCGCCAGCAGCCAAGGGTACGGTGTCGCAGGGGCCAACGTCCTGACTTTC
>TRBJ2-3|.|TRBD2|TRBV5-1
CASSKPGLEIDTQYF
TGCGCCAGCAGCAAACCGGGACTAGAGATAGATACGCAGTATTTT
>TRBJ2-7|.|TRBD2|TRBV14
CASSPPGLAGARYEQYF
TGTGCCAGCAGCCCTCCGGGACTAGCGGGAGCGAGGTACGAGCAGTACTTC
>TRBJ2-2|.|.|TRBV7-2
CASSPGGPFGTGELFF
TGTGCCAGCAGCCCCGGGGGGCCCTTCGGCACCGGGGAGCTGTTTTTT
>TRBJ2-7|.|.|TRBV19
CASSINGASYEQYF
TGTGCCAGTAGTATTAACGGAGCTTCCTACGAGCAGTACTTC
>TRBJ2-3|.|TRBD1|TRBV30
CAWSQKRQGADTQYF
TGTGCCTGGAGCCAGAAGAGACAGGGGGCCGATACGCAGTATTTT
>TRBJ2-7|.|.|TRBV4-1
CASSQVHQDSHEQYF
TGCGCCAGCAGCCAAGTCCATCAGGACAGCCACGAGCAGTACTTC
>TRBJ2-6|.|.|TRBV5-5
CASSLSLASGANVLTF
TGTGCCAGCAGCTTGAGTTTGGCCTCTGGGGCCAACGTCCTGACTTTC
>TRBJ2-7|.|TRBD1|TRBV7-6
CASSLASRGPHEQYF
TGTGCCAGCAGCTTAGCTTCCAGGGGGCCTCACGAGCAGTACTTC
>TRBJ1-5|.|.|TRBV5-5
CASSQEWNQPQHF
TGTGCCAGCAGCCAAGAGTGGAATCAGCCCCAGCATTTT
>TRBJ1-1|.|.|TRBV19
CASAKTGNTEAFF
TGTGCCAGTGCTAAAACAGGGAACACTGAAGCTTTCTTT
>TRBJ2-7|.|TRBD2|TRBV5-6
CASSYPSSGSDEQYF
TGTGCCAGCAGCTATCCCTCTAGCGGGAGCGACGAGCAGTACTTC
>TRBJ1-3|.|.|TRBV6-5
CASSWAAGNTIYF
TGTGCCAGCAGTTGGGCCGCCGGAAACACCATATATTTT
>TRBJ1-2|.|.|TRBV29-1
CSVSTQIGYGYTF
TGCAGCGTTTCGACACAAATTGGGTATGGCTACACCTTC
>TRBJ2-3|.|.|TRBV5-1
CASSLGMARTDTQYF
TGCGCCAGCAGCTTGGGCATGGCCCGCACAGATACGCAGTATTTT
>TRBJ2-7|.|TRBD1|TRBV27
CASSRQGGEQYF
TGTGCCAGCAGCCGACAGGGGGGCGAGCAGTACTTC
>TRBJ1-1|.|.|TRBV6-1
CASSATRGNTEAFF
TGTGCCAGCAGTGCGACTAGGGGGAACACTGAAGCTTTCTTT
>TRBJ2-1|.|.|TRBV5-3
CARSPRINEQFF
TGTGCCAGAAGCCCTAGGATCAATGAGCAGTTCTTC
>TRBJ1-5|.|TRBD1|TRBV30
CAWDRDNQPQHF
TGTGCCTGGGACAGGGACAATCAGCCCCAGCATTTT
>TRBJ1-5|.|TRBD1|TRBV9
CASSPRTGFNQPQHF
TGTGCCAGCAGCCCCCGGACAGGGTTCAATCAGCCCCAGCATTTT
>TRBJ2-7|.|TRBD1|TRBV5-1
CASSPDRVGEQYF
TGCGCCAGCAGCCCGGACAGGGTTGGGGAGCAGTACTTC
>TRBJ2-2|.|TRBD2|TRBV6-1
CASRRAGVGGELFF
TGTGCCAGTCGTCGGGCGGGAGTAGGCGGGGAGCTGTTTTTT
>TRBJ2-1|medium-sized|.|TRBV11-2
CASRGSYNEQFF
TGTGCCAGCAGGGGCAGCTACAATGAGCAGTTCTTC
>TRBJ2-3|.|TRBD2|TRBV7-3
CASSTGLVGTQYF
TGTGCCAGCAGCACCGGACTAGTCGGTACGCAGTATTTT
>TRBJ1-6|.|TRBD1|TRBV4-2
CASSTGGEVSPLHF
TGTGCCAGCAGTACAGGGGGCGAGGTTTCGCCCCTCCACTTT
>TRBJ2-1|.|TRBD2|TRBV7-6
CASSLEVTSGREQFF
TGTGCCAGCAGCTTAGAAGTAACTAGCGGGCGTGAGCAGTTCTTC
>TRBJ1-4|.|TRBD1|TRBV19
CASSPRGAYEKLFF
TGTGCCAGTAGCCCCAGGGGGGCTTATGAAAAACTGTTTTTT
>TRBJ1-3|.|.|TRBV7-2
CASSLRSVGNTIYF
TGTGCCAGCAGCTTGCGGTCGGTCGGAAACACCATATATTTT
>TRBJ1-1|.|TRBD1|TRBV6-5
CASSPGGAGAEAFF
TGTGCCAGCAGTCCAGGGGGCGCGGGGGCTGAAGCTTTCTTT
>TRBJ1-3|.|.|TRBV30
CALSLAGNTIYF
TGTGCCCTATCCTTGGCTGGAAACACCATATATTTT
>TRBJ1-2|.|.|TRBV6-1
CASTLRSDSNYGYTF
TGTGCCAGCACCCTAAGATCGGACAGCAACTATGGCTACACCTTC
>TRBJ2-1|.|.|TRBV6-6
CASSYSTGFFRDEQFF
TGTGCCAGCAGTTACTCGACAGGTTTCTTTAGGGATGAGCAGTTCTTC
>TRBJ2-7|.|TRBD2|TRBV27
CASSFRSLAGAFYEQYF
TGTGCCAGCAGTTTTAGATCTCTGGCGGGAGCTTTCTACGAGCAGTACTTC
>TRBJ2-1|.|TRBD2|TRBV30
CAWSVGSGGYNEQFF
TGTGCCTGGAGTGTAGGCAGCGGGGGTTACAATGAGCAGTTCTTC
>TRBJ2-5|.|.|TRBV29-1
CSAVLETQYF
TGCAGCGCCGTTCTTGAGACCCAGTACTTC
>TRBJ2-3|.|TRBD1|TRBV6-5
CASSQDRGLTDTQYF
TGTGCCAGCTCCCAAGACAGGGGGCTTACAGATACGCAGTATTTT
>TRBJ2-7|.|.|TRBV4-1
CASSGTSGQYF
TGCGCCAGCAGTGGGACTTCGGGGCAGTACTTC
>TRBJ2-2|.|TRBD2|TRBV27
CASSWGGRTGELFF
TGTGCCAGCAGTTGGGGCGGGAGAACCGGGGAGCTGTTTTTT
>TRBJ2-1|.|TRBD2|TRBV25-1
CASRASGGAYEQFF
TGTGCCAGCAGGGCTAGCGGGGGGGCTTACGAGCAGTTCTTC
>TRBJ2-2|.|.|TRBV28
CASSLGQLTGELFF
TGTGCCAGCAGTTTAGGGCAGCTCACCGGGGAGCTGTTTTTT
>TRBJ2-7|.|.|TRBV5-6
CASSLLGGGATYEQYF
TGTGCCAGCAGCTTGTTGGGCGGAGGGGCGACCTACGAGCAGTACTTC
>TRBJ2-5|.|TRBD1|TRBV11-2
CASSPNAGTGQETQYF
TGTGCCAGCAGCCCCAACGCCGGGACAGGGCAAGAGACCCAGTACTTC
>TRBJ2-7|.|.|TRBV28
CASNPPRARYEQYF
TGTGCCAGCAACCCTCCTCGAGCTCGCTACGAGCAGTACTTC
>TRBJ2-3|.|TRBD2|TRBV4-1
CASSQAGTSGLAVPDTQYF
TGCGCCAGCAGCCAAGCTGGGACTAGCGGGCTCGCCGTCCCAGATACGCAGTATTTT
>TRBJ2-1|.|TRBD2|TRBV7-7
CASSLVPGLAGEQFF
TGTGCTAGCAGCTTAGTCCCGGGACTAGCGGGGGAGCAGTTCTTC
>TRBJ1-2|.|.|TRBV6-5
CASIQADYGYTF
TGTGCCAGCATCCAGGCCGACTATGGCTACACCTTC
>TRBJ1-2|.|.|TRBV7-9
CASSWAGAEYGYTF
TGTGCCAGCAGCTGGGCAGGGGCGGAATATGGCTACACCTTC
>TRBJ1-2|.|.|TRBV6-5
CASSYSSGNHGYTF
TGTGCCAGCAGTTATTCATCCGGGAACCATGGCTACACCTTC
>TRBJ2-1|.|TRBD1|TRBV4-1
CASSLFLEGANEQFF
TGCGCCAGCAGCCTTTTTCTTGAGGGGGCAAATGAGCAGTTCTTC
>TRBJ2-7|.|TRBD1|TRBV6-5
CASSYWGQEDEQYF
TGTGCCAGCAGTTACTGGGGACAGGAAGACGAGCAGTACTTC
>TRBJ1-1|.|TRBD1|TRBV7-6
CASSLAPGQGTMNTEAFF
TGTGCCAGCAGCTTAGCACCGGGACAGGGGACAATGAACACTGAAGCTTTCTTT
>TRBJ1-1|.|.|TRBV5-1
CASSRDMNTEAFF
TGCGCCAGCAGCCGGGATATGAACACTGAAGCTTTCTTT
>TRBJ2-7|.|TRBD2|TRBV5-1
CASSPEGLGLLAGGSYEQYF
TGCGCCAGCAGCCCGGAAGGATTGGGCCTACTAGCGGGAGGGAGCTACGAGCAGTACTTC
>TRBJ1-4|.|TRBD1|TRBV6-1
CASTSGGFDEKLFF
TGTGCCAGCACTTCAGGGGGGTTTGATGAAAAACTGTTTTTT
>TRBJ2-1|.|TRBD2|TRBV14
CASSPDQRGEQFF
TGTGCCAGCAGCCCGGACCAGCGGGGTGAGCAGTTCTTC